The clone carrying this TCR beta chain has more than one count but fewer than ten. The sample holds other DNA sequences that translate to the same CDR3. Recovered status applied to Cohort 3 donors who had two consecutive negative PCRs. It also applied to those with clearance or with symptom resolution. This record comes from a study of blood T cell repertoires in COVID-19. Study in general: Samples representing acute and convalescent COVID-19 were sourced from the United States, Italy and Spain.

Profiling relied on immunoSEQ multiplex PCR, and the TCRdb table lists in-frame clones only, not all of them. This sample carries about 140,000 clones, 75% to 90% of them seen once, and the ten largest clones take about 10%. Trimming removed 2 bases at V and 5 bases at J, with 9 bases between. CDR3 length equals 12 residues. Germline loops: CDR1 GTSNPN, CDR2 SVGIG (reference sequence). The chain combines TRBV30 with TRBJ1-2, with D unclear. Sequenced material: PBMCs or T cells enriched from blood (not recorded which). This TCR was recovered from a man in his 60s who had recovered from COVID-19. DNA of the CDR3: TGTGCCTGGAGTCCGGGATCTTATGGCTACACCTTC. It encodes CAWSPGSYGYTF. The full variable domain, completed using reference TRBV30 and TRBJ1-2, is SQTIHQWPATLVQPVGSPLSLECTVEGTSNPNLYWYRQAAGRGLQLLFYSVGIGQISSEVPQNLSASRPQDRQFILSSKKLLLSDSGFYLCAWSPGSYGYTFGSGTRLTVV.